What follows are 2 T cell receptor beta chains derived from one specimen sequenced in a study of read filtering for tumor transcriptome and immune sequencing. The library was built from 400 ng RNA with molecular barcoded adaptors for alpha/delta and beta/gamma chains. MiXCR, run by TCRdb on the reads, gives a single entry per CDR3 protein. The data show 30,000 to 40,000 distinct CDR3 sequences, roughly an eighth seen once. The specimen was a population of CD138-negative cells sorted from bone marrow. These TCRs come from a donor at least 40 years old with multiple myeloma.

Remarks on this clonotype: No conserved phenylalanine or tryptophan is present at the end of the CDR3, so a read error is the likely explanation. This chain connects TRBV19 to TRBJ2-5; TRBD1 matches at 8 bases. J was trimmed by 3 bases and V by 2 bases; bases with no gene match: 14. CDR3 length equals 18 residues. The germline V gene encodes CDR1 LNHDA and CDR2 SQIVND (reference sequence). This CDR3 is CASSIYTSRTGSKETQYL. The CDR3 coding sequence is TGTGCCAGTAGTATATATACTTCTAGGACAGGGTCAAAAGAGACCCAGTACTTA.

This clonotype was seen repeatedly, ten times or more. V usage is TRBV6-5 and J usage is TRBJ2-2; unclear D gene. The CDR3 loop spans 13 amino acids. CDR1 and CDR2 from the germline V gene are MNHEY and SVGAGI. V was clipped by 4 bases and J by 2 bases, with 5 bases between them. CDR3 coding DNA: TGTGCCAGCAGTTGGGAAAACACCGGGGAGCTGTTTTTT. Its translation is CASSWENTGELFF.